This T cell receptor (beta chain) stems from a study of blood T cells in healthy people across ages. The CDR3 loop spans 14 amino acids. With 1 base removed from V and 2 bases from J, the gap between germline ends came to 11 bases. Germline values: CDR1 DFQATT, CDR2 SNEGSKA (reference sequence). Next came a second PCR, run for about 6 to 12 cycles, which used a sample-barcoded 5' primer along with a J-beta primer mix. A tag from a template-switch adaptor with 12 random nucleotides marked each cDNA molecule. One entry per CDR3 protein results from TCRdb running MiXCR on the 5' RACE reads. Here the sample spans hundreds of thousands of distinct CDR3 sequences, about 28% being singletons. This clonotype showed up many times.

Sequencing used blood. This TCR was recovered from a woman older than 75 in good health. The V and J genes are TRBV20-1 and TRBJ1-2; the D is unclear. CDR3 sequence (DNA): TGCAGTGCTAGAGGCCAGGCCGAGAACTATGGCTACACCTTC. This codes for CSARGQAENYGYTF.